This T cell receptor beta chain came from a study of radiation and T cells in renal cell carcinoma. Findings and caveats of the study: In blood, top tumor clones expanded by 2 weeks, shrinking by 4.

Method: immunoSEQ multiplex PCR; TCRdb's copy keeps in-frame clones and lacks some. This sample yields 100,000 to 150,000 clones, of which 88% are seen a single time; 5.5% to 6.5% belongs to the top ten. Germline-derived CDR1 and CDR2 are MNHNS and SASEGT. With V trimmed by 3 bases and J by 2 bases, 1 base remained unmatched. The CDR3 loop spans 14 amino acids. Points on this clone: The antigen is undetermined.

Time point noted: blood 2 weeks post-SBRT. Specified treatment: 15 Gy SBRT to primary tumor, nephrectomy 4 weeks later. Clear cell pathology was present in this patient's renal cell carcinoma. The TCR comes from a woman between 65 and 79 years old with renal cell carcinoma. This chain links TRBV6-1 with TRBJ2-1; 7 bases are shared with TRBD1. The specimen was blood, collected from a patient whose treatment included radiotherapy and nephrectomy. In DNA form, the CDR3 reads TGTGCCAGCAGTGACGGGACAGCCTACAATGAGCAGTTCTTC. Translation gives CASSDGTAYNEQFF.